This TCR beta chain was identified during a study of blood T cell repertoires in COVID-19. Study as a whole: The study drew acute and convalescent COVID-19 samples from the United States, Italy and Spain. Sources were T cells, B-cell-depleted T cells, or PBMCs; the material itself was cDNA or gDNA.

Authors' analysis steps: From reference gene primer amplification, estimates of nucleated cell counts were derived. Assay: immunoSEQ multiplex PCR; the TCRdb copy retains only in-frame clones and omits some. V and J calls and clone size are given by that table; D and trimming were obtained from the DNA. There are roughly 190,000 clones in the sample; roughly 84% occur only once, and 5% to 8% lies in the top ten. CDR1 is ENHRY, CDR2 SYGVKD, per germline. With 10 bases clipped from V and 0 bases from J, the junction kept 19 bases outside the gene matches. The CDR3 is 18 residues long. The TCR sequence derives from a woman in her thirties or forties who had recovered from COVID-19. Sequencing used peripheral blood. V is TRBV10-3 and J is TRBJ2-3, with 7 bases that match TRBD2. CDR3 in amino acids: CASRTTPEQRESTDTQYF. CDR3 nucleotide sequence: TGTGCCAGCAGAACCACTCCCGAGCAGCGGGAAAGCACAGATACGCAGTATTTT.